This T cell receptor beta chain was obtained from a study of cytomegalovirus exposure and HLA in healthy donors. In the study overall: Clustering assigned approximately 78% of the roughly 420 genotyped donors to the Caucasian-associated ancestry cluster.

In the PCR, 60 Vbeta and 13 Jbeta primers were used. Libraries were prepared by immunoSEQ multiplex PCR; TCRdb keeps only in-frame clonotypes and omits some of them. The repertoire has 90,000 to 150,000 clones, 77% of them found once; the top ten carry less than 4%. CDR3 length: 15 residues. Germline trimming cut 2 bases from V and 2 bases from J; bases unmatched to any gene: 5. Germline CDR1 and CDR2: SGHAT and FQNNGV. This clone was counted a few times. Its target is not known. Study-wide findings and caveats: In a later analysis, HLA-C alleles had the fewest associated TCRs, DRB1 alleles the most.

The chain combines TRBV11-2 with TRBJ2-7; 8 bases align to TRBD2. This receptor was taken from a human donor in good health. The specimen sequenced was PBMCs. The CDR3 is CASSLTSGSTYEQYF. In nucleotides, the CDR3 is TGTGCCAGCAGCTTAACTAGCGGTTCAACCTACGAGCAGTACTTC.